This is a list of T cell receptor beta chains from one sample in a study of blood T cell repertoires in COVID-19. Clones were sequenced by immunoSEQ multiplex PCR, and TCRdb holds only the in-frame ones, with some missing. The table has about 230,000 clones, roughly 76% seen once. The sequenced sample consisted of peripheral blood. These receptors were obtained from a woman of 80 years or more with COVID-19, enrolled during active disease. Each CDR3 is given with its conserved first and last residue. Clone size is not always given. Where it is, it says once, few, many or a class for expanded clones.

size | J | V | CDR3
. | TRBJ2-3 | TRBV13 | CASSFKIAASSPDTQYF
. | TRBJ1-6 | TRBV7-8 | CASSLNNSPLHF
few | TRBJ2-1 | TRBV28 | CASLTSGRRDEQFF
. | TRBJ2-7 | TRBV7-2 | CASRRFLDSYEQYF
. | TRBJ2-1 | TRBV9 | CASSVAERMGQGGNEQFF
. | TRBJ2-7 | TRBV6-5 | CASSRPPANEQYF
. | TRBJ1-1 | TRBV2 | CASSELGNTEAFF
. | TRBJ1-6 | TRBV9 | CASSAAGTGGGGYNSPLHF
. | TRBJ2-7 | TRBV14 | CASSQGGLSSQYF
. | TRBJ1-5 | TRBV6-2/TRBV6-3 | CASSYSSYQPQHF
few | TRBJ2-7 | TRBV5-1 | CASSPNPAESYEQYF
. | TRBJ2-7 | TRBV5-1 | CARSLAGGGAGEQYF
. | TRBJ2-5 | TRBV29-1 | CSVSRGIETQYF
. | TRBJ2-2 | TRBV18 | CASSLFSSANTGELFF
. | TRBJ1-1 | TRBV7-9 | CASSLGQGKAFF
few | TRBJ2-7 | TRBV4-2 | CASSLGLTYEQYF
once | TRBJ1-2 | TRBV5-6 | CASSLRSAPTYGYTF
. | TRBJ2-6 | TRBV30 | CAWSTSGSPRSGANVLTF
. | TRBJ2-3 | TRBV24-1 | CATNQGGTDTQYF
. | TRBJ2-1 | TRBV18 | CASSPPRTSGDNEQFF
. | TRBJ2-2 | TRBV11-3 | CASSVGQGGTGELFF
. | TRBJ2-7 | TRBV5-8 | CASSFHRDWRVEQYF